The 26 T cell receptor beta chains listed next were all sequenced from one sample in a study of CD8+CD57+ T cells in acquired aplastic anemia. Genomic DNA, serving as template, underwent TCR beta VDJ and CDR3 profiling. A single record per CDR3 protein comes from TCRdb applying MiXCR to the reads. The table lists around 190,000 distinct CDR3 sequences, over 55% of them singletons. Sequenced input: sorted CD4+, CD8+, or CD8+CD57+ T cells (not recorded which) from PBMCs. Source of these receptors: a human donor in good health.

V gene TRBV4-2 combines with J gene TRBJ2-5; the D is unclear. V was shortened by 0 bases and J by 0 bases, with 14 bases between the two germline ends. Germline CDR1 reads LGHNA; CDR2 reads YNFKEQ. This CDR3 comprises 17 residues. In nucleotides, the CDR3 is TGTGCCAGCAGCCAAGACGGCTACGAGCAGTACCAAGAGACCCAGTACTTC. Translated: CASSQDGYEQYQETQYF.

As concerns this clonotype: Sequence at one end of the junction differs from germline and may be a read error. The chain employs TRBV24-1 and TRBJ2-1; 7 positions match TRBD1. Germline CDR1 is KGHDR and CDR2 is SFDVKD. The CDR3 covers 15 residues. The CDR3 nucleotides read TGTGCCAGCAGTTCACCCGCCGGGACAGAGCATGAGCAGTTCTTC. Translation: CASSSPAGTEHEQFF.

This clonotype was seen repeatedly, ten times or more. This chain connects TRBV14 to TRBJ1-1; TRBD1 agrees at 9 bases. J lost 7 bases, V lost 4 bases, and 7 bases had no gene match. The germline V gene encodes CDR1 SGHDN and CDR2 FVKESK. This CDR3 contains 14 residues. As DNA, the CDR3 is TGTGCCAGCAGCCCTAGGACAGGGGAGGTTGAAGCTTTCTTT. Protein product: CASSPRTGEVEAFF.

The CDR3 loop is CSVRDRDGSPLHF. In DNA, the CDR3 is TGCAGTGTTCGGGACAGGGACGGATCACCCCTCCACTTT. V is TRBV20-1 and J is TRBJ1-6; 9 nucleotides align to TRBD1. CDR1 is DFQATT and CDR2 is SNEGSKA in the germline V gene (reference sequence). The CDR3 runs to 13 residues. Germline trimming cut 7 bases from V and 10 bases from J; bases unmatched to any gene: 8.

This clonotype was seen at least ten times. The V and J genes are TRBV13 and TRBJ2-1; 9 bases are shared with TRBD2. This CDR3 has 18 amino acids. J gave up 2 bases and V 0 bases, and 8 bases lay outside the gene matches. CDR1 PRHDT and CDR2 FYEKMQ come from the germline V gene (reference sequence). The CDR3 DNA is TGTGCCAGCAGCTTAGGCCTAAAGGCTAGCGGGACCTACAATGAGCAGTTCTTC. Translated: CASSLGLKASGTYNEQFF.

The table lists this clonotype with many counts. The chain combines TRBV7-7 with TRBJ1-6; unclear D gene. This CDR3 has 13 amino acids. Germline CDR1 and CDR2: SSHAT and FNYEAQ (reference sequence). V was shortened by 2 bases and J by 9 bases, with 8 bases between the two germline ends. This CDR3 is CASSLNRSSPLHF. The CDR3 DNA sequence: TGTGCCAGCAGCTTAAATCGTAGTTCACCCCTCCACTTT. Full variable domain (outside the CDR3, taken from reference TRBV7-7 and TRBJ1-6): GAGVSQSPRYKVTKRGQDVTLRCDPISSHATLYWYQQALGQGPEFLTYFNYEAQPDKSGLPSDRFSAERPEGSISTLTIQRTEQRDSAMYRCASSLNRSSPLHFGNGTRLTVT.

The chain combines TRBV29-1 with TRBJ1-1; 8 bases agree with TRBD1. The germline V gene encodes CDR1 SQVTM and CDR2 ANQGSEA. The CDR3 consists of 13 residues. J gave up 4 bases and V 5 bases, and 6 bases lay outside the gene matches. The chain's CDR3 is CSVRTGTGTEAFF. CDR3 sequence (DNA): TGCAGCGTTCGGACAGGGACGGGCACTGAAGCTTTCTTT.

This clonotype has a count of ten or more. This chain links TRBV11-2 with TRBJ1-1; 7 positions match TRBD1. Trimming removed 1 base from V and 1 base from J; junction bases left unmatched: 0. The CDR3 length is 14 residues. Germline values: CDR1 SGHAT, CDR2 FQNNGV. The CDR3 DNA reads as TGTGCCAGCAGCTTAGGGGACAGGAACACTGAAGCTTTCTTT. Protein: CASSLGDRNTEAFF.

The rearrangement uses TRBV29-1 and TRBJ2-2; 7 positions agree with TRBD1. Trimming removed 0 bases from V and 3 bases from J; junction bases left unmatched: 7. The CDR3 contains 16 residues. Germline lookup yields CDR1 SQVTM and CDR2 ANQGSEA. CDR3 sequence reads: CSVEDLHTGDTGELFF. The CDR3 nucleotides are TGCAGCGTTGAAGATCTCCACACAGGGGACACCGGGGAGCTGTTTTTT.

This clonotype has ten or more counts. This rearrangement joins TRBV7-2 to TRBJ2-7; D may be TRBD1 (5 bases). V was shortened by 5 bases and J by 4 bases, with 15 bases between the two germline ends. The CDR3 contains 14 residues. Germline loops: CDR1 SGHTA, CDR2 FQGNSA. CDR3 DNA sequence: TGTGCCAGCAGCGATAGGGGTACGGCGTACGAGCAGTACTTC. Its translation is CASSDRGTAYEQYF.

V and J are TRBV7-9 and TRBJ1-2; TRBD1 matches 9 bases. V lost 4 bases and J lost 5; bases outside the gene matches: 8. The CDR3 is 15 amino acids. Germline CDR1 is SEHNR and CDR2 is FQNEAQ (reference sequence). The CDR3 spells CASSSGQGYGYGYTF. The CDR3 coding sequence is TGTGCCAGCAGCTCCGGACAGGGGTACGGGTATGGCTACACCTTC.

The chain's CDR3 is CASVGVRGMNTEAFF. The DNA for the CDR3 is TGTGCCAGCGTTGGAGTTCGGGGAATGAACACTGAAGCTTTCTTT. The rearrangement joins TRBV27 to TRBJ1-1, with D uncertain. CDR1 MNHEY and CDR2 SMNVEV come from the germline V gene (reference sequence). With 8 bases removed from V and 0 bases from J, the gap between germline ends came to 16 bases. This CDR3 is built from 15 residues.

The chain uses TRBV7-9 and TRBJ2-7, with D unclear. Deletions cut 4 bases from V and 6 bases from J, with 10 bases between. This CDR3 is built from 12 residues. The germline gives CDR1 SEHNR, CDR2 FQNEAQ (reference sequence). Here the CDR3 reads CASSSVSSEQYF. CDR3 coding DNA: TGTGCCAGCAGCTCGGTCTCTTCCGAGCAGTACTTC.

This clonotype was recorded many times. This chain connects TRBV7-6 to TRBJ2-3; a weak D match, TRBD1 (6 bases). Germline CDR1 is SGHVS and CDR2 is FNYEAQ. The CDR3 length is 15 residues. V was pared by 2 bases and J by 3 bases, with 12 bases between. CDR3: CASSLRGGQTDTQYF. The CDR3 DNA follows: TGTGCCAGCAGCTTAAGAGGGGGTCAGACAGATACGCAGTATTTT.

The chain joins TRBV6-1 to TRBJ2-3; a weak D match, TRBD2 (7 bases). This CDR3 region has 15 residues. V lost 9 bases and J lost 1, with 17 bases in between. Germline CDR1 reads MNHNS; CDR2 reads SASEGT. In DNA form, the CDR3 reads TGTGCCAGTATTCAGGGGAGGGGTCGCACAGATACGCAGTATTTT. It specifies CASIQGRGRTDTQYF.

In regard to this clonotype: Lacking the conserved final phenylalanine or tryptophan, this CDR3 likely reflects a read error. V is TRBV9 and J is TRBJ1-1; D unclear. V was trimmed by 3 bases and J by 1 base, leaving 13 bases between them. The germline V gene encodes CDR1 SGDLS and CDR2 YYNGEE. This CDR3 has 15 residues. Written as DNA, the CDR3 is TGTGCCAGCAGCGAAGGACTTCCCTGGAACACTGAAGCTTTCTCT. This gives the protein CASSEGLPWNTEAFS.

In this sample, this clonotype turned up a few times. The chain has TRBV29-1 and TRBJ1-1, with TRBD1 matching 7 bases. In germline, CDR1 is SQVTM, CDR2 ANQGSEA. The CDR3 is 13 amino acids. Trimming took 0 bases from V and 4 from J; bases not matched to a gene: 2. The CDR3 region has the DNA TGCAGCGTTGAAGATCACAGGGGCACTGAAGCTTTCTTT. Encoded protein: CSVEDHRGTEAFF.

The chain carries TRBV7-9 and TRBJ1-6; TRBD1 matches at 10 bases. The V gene's germline CDR1 is SEHNR and CDR2 FQNEAQ (reference sequence). The CDR3 totals 16 residues. The junction had 8 bases not matched to a gene; V was cut back by 5 bases and J by 7 bases. This CDR3 is CASSPGTGATNSPLHF. CDR3 in DNA: TGTGCCAGCAGCCCCGGGACAGGGGCAACAAATTCACCCCTCCACTTT.

V and J are TRBV7-6 and TRBJ2-7; TRBD2 agrees at 11 bases. V shed 5 bases, J shed 0 bases, and the junction held 6 bases outside the gene matches. This CDR3 region has 16 residues. In germline, CDR1 is SGHVS, CDR2 FNYEAQ. The CDR3 coding sequence is TGTGCCAGCAGCCCATTAGCGGGGGGGAGCTCCTACGAGCAGTACTTC. Translating gives CASSPLAGGSSYEQYF. Looking up the rest from reference TRBV7-6 and TRBJ2-7 gives the full variable domain: GAGVSQSPRYKVTKRGQDVALRCDPISGHVSLYWYRQALGQGPEFLTYFNYEAQQDKSGLPNDRFSAERPEGSISTLTIQRTEQRDSAMYRCASSPLAGGSSYEQYFGPGTRLTVT.

The chain uses TRBV19 and TRBJ1-2; D gene ambiguous. The CDR3 runs to 15 residues. V lost 3 bases and J 0 bases, leaving 11 bases between the germline ends. Germline V lookup: CDR1 LNHDA, CDR2 SQIVND (reference sequence). The CDR3 nucleotides are TGTGCCAGTAGTATCGAAACGTCGGCTAACTATGGCTACACCTTC. This encodes CASSIETSANYGYTF.

V and J are TRBV19 and TRBJ1-6; D is uncertain. Per the germline V gene, CDR1 is LNHDA and CDR2 is SQIVND (reference sequence). Trimming left V 6 bases short and J 8 bases short, with 14 bases between. This CDR3 contains 14 residues. CDR3 amino acids: CASSFSELDSPLHF. CDR3 coding DNA: TGTGCCAGTAGCTTTAGTGAGTTGGATTCACCCCTCCACTTT.

Turning to this clonotype: One end of the junction does not line up with germline, which may come from a read error. The chain is built from TRBV9 and TRBJ2-7; 12 bases line up with TRBD2. Germline CDR1 is SGDLS and CDR2 is YYNGEE. The CDR3 contains 15 residues. CDR3 in DNA: TGCGCCAGCAGCTTTCGACTAGCGGGGGCCTACGAGCAGTACTTC. Residues: CASSFRLAGAYEQYF.

J is TRBJ1-1 and V is TRBV20-1; D is possibly TRBD1 (5 bases). The CDR3 consists of 15 residues. Germline loops: CDR1 DFQATT, CDR2 SNEGSKA (reference sequence). The V and J ends lost 3 bases and 2 bases respectively, with 16 bases between them. CDR3 region: CSASFRGTQNTEAFF. Written as DNA, the CDR3 is TGCAGTGCTAGTTTTAGGGGCACGCAAAACACTGAAGCTTTCTTT.

The V call is TRBV5-1, the J call TRBJ2-3; 7 bases match TRBD2. CDR1 and CDR2 (germline): SGHRS, YFSETQ. Germline trimming cut 2 bases from V and 2 bases from J; bases unmatched to any gene: 8. The CDR3 consists of 16 residues. The CDR3 nucleotides read TGCGCCAGCAGCTTAGCGCCAGCGGGACCCACAGATACGCAGTATTTT. This translates into CASSLAPAGPTDTQYF.

This clonotype was counted ten times or more. The rearrangement joins TRBV20-1 to TRBJ2-6; D call uncertain. CDR3 length: 14 amino acids. The germline CDR1 and CDR2 sequences are DFQATT and SNEGSKA (reference sequence). V was clipped by 2 bases and J by 8 bases, with 13 bases between them. CDR3 bases: TGCAGTGCTAGAATTCCTCTAACCCCCAACGTCCTGACTTTC. Residues: CSARIPLTPNVLTF.

This clonotype was observed at least ten times. The chain links TRBV14 to TRBJ2-7; no reliable D call. Germline V gene sequence: CDR1 SGHDN, CDR2 FVKESK. The germline V and J ends were trimmed by 3 bases and 2 bases, with 11 bases remaining between them. The CDR3 loop spans 14 amino acids. The CDR3 DNA follows: TGTGCCAGCAGCCAGTATGGAGATACCTACGAGCAGTACTTC. This codes for CASSQYGDTYEQYF.